This T cell receptor (beta chain) is drawn from a study of blood T cell repertoires in COVID-19 (dated by TCRdb to about 2020). Regarding the study in general: Collaborator samples came from the United States, Italy and Spain and covered acute and convalescent phases of COVID-19. The repertoires were made available in a free public database intended to serve as a resource for research on the immune response to SARS-CoV-2. Subjects who had been exposed to COVID-19, were actively infected with it, or had recovered from it provided the deeply sampled blood TCRbeta repertoires that made up the dataset. Sample metadata almost always included a de-identified subject ID, COVID-19 status, age in years and sex. The prospective study material was composed of cDNA or gDNA derived from T cells, B-cell-depleted T cells, or PBMCs. HLA class I and class II types, where available, came from metadata supplied by the sample provider rather than from assay-based typing. Samples were obtained from the ongoing ImmuneRACE study (first 160 participants) and from 1,000 to 1,500 subjects provided by 6 global collaborators. The paper's findings and limits, for the study overall: Clinical and demographic metadata were provided uncurated, with the amount varying by source and participant.

The immunoSEQ Assay, a bias-controlled multiplex PCR, was used to amplify TCRbeta CDR3 regions from genomic DNA. Per the authors' processing: Nucleated cell counts per sample were estimated from amplification of reference gene primers within the assay. To quantify the absolute abundance of each unique TCRbeta CDR3 rearrangement, sequence reads were collapsed and filtered. Productive Simpson clonality was computed per sample as the square root of Simpson's diversity index over productive rearrangements. TCRdb took over this immuneACCESS table, retaining in-frame rearrangements with V and J assigned. Such tables are incomplete; in checked studies, under half of the missing clones stem from an unresolved V gene, and the remainder is unexplained. V, J and clone size derive from that table, while D and trimming were established from the DNA sequence. For this sample the table gives under 300,000 clones, of which roughly nine tenths were detected only once. Approximately 6.2% of the sample belongs to the ten largest clones.

About this clone itself: No cognate antigen has been identified for it. No base-level quality is on record; no much larger clone is a single base apart.

The cysteine opens and the phenylalanine closes a CDR3 of 14 amino acids. CDR3 DNA is the only sequence kept; it has 42 bases, read in frame from the first base. Compared with germline, V lacks 3 bases and J lacks 8 bases; bases without a gene match: 7. The germline V gene encodes CDR1 SGHRS and CDR2 YFSETQ. Each collaborating institution followed its own protocols to collect whole blood in K2EDTA tubes. For TCRbeta analysis, collaborator samples were shipped as frozen whole blood, as isolated PBMCs, or as DNA extracted from either sample type. The V and J genes are TRBV5-1 and TRBJ2-1, and TRBD1 matches 8 of the central bases. Sequenced material: peripheral blood. The sequence was collected from a man aged 55 to 70 with acute or convalescent COVID-19. This receptor has the CDR3 CASSSIDRGDEQFF. The DNA sequence is TGCGCCAGCAGCTCGATAGACAGGGGCGATGAGCAGTTCTTC.